Listed below are T cell receptor beta chains from one sample, sequenced in a study of blood T cell repertoires in COVID-19. Repertoires were generated with immunoSEQ multiplex PCR, while TCRdb's copy carries only in-frame clones and drops some. This table has 30,000 to 45,000 clones, roughly nine tenths appearing once. Sequencing was carried out using peripheral blood. The source is a man aged 45-65 years with active COVID-19. The CDR3 runs from the conserved cysteine through the conserved F or W. Each record gives: J gene, clone size, D gene, V gene, CDR3 DNA, CDR3 protein. D genes are given only for firm matches. Clone size is given for some rows only: seen once, a few or many times, or a class if the clone is expanded.

>TRBJ2-2|.|TRBD1|TRBV30
TGTGCCTGGGATACGGGACAGGGGGTCACCGGGGAGCTGTTTTTT
CAWDTGQGVTGELFF
>TRBJ2-7|few|TRBD2|TRBV4-2
TGTGCCAGCAGCCAAGCCAGCGGGGGCCCGGAGGAGCAGTACTTC
CASSQASGGPEEQYF
>TRBJ2-7|.|.|TRBV6-5
TGTGCCAGCAGTTATGGGAGACTGAAAACCTACGAGCAGTACTTC
CASSYGRLKTYEQYF
>TRBJ1-1|.|TRBD1|TRBV9
TGTGCCAGCAGCGCGGGACAGGGCCGAGAGGGAGCTTTCTTT
CASSAGQGREGAFF
>TRBJ1-2|.|.|TRBV3-1/TRBV3-2
TGTGCCAGCAGAGTCATTTACAGGGAATCGCGCGGCTACACCTTC
CASRVIYRESRGYTF
>TRBJ1-1|.|.|TRBV18
TGTGCCAGCTCAGCCAATTGGGGGGAAAACACTGAAGCTTTCTTT
CASSANWGENTEAFF
>TRBJ2-7|once|TRBD2|TRBV2
TGTGCCAGCAGTAGAGAGCGGGGGGGCCCCGAGCAGTACTTC
CASSRERGGPEQYF
>TRBJ2-7|few|TRBD2|TRBV7-9
TGTGCCAGCAGCTTATTAGCGGGAGGCTTAGGAGAGCAGTACTTC
CASSLLAGGLGEQYF
>TRBJ2-3|.|TRBD1|TRBV19
TGTGCCAGTAGTCCCGGGACAGGGGTCCCTAGCACAGATACGCAGTATTTT
CASSPGTGVPSTDTQYF
>TRBJ2-5|.|.|TRBV11-2
TGTGCCAGCAGCCCCTCCGAGATCCAAGAGACCCAGTACTTC
CASSPSEIQETQYF
>TRBJ1-4|.|TRBD1|TRBV7-2
TGTGCCAGCAGCTGGGGGCCACAGGGGGCTGGGGAAAAACTGTTTTTT
CASSWGPQGAGEKLFF
>TRBJ2-5|.|TRBD1|TRBV7-3
TGTGCCAGCAGCTCGGGACAGGGAGAGACCCAGTACTTC
CASSSGQGETQYF
>TRBJ2-2|.|TRBD1|TRBV10-3
TGTGCCATCAGCCCTGGACAGGACCGCACCGGGGAGCTGTTTTTT
CAISPGQDRTGELFF
>TRBJ2-1|.|TRBD2|TRBV13
TGTGCCAGCAGCTTAGAGGGACTAGCGGGGGAGTACTACAATGAGCAGTTCTTC
CASSLEGLAGEYYNEQFF
>TRBJ2-5|.|.|TRBV20-1
TGCAGTGCCTACGCCCCCTCGACCCAGTACTTC
CSAYAPSTQYF
>TRBJ2-1|.|TRBD2|TRBV5-4
TGTGCCAGCAGCCCGGCGGGGGTGAATGAGCAGTTCTTC
CASSPAGVNEQFF
>TRBJ2-2|.|.|TRBV2
TGTGCCAGCGGGGCGTGGAACAAAGGGGCCGGGGAGCTGTTTTTT
CASGAWNKGAGELFF
>TRBJ2-7|.|TRBD1|TRBV7-2
TGTGCCAGCAGCCGGACAGGGACCTCCTACGAGCAGTACTTC
CASSRTGTSYEQYF
>TRBJ2-1|.|TRBD2|TRBV19
TGTGCCAGTAGTAATCTAGCGGGGAGCTCCTACAATGAGCAGTTCTTC
CASSNLAGSSYNEQFF
>TRBJ2-7|.|.|TRBV10-3
TGTGCCATCAGTGGGCCAGGGGACTACGAGCAGTACTTC
CAISGPGDYEQYF
>TRBJ2-3|.|TRBD1|TRBV6-5
TGTGCCAGCAGTTATTTTAACAGGGGTGCAGATACGCAGTATTTT
CASSYFNRGADTQYF
>TRBJ1-5|.|.|TRBV3-1/TRBV3-2
TGTGCCAGCAGCCAAGGCCGAGGACCCCAGCATTTT
CASSQGRGPQHF
>TRBJ2-3|.|.|TRBV7-3
TGTGCCAGCAGCCCTCTCTCTACCACAGATACGCAGTATTTT
CASSPLSTTDTQYF
>TRBJ2-2|.|TRBD2|TRBV27
TGTGCCAGCAGTCAAGGGACTAGCGGGAGAATAATCGGGGAGCTGTTTTTT
CASSQGTSGRIIGELFF
>TRBJ1-2|once|.|TRBV28
TGTGCCAGCAGCCGATTTGGGGGCGGTTATGGCTACACCTTC
CASSRFGGGYGYTF